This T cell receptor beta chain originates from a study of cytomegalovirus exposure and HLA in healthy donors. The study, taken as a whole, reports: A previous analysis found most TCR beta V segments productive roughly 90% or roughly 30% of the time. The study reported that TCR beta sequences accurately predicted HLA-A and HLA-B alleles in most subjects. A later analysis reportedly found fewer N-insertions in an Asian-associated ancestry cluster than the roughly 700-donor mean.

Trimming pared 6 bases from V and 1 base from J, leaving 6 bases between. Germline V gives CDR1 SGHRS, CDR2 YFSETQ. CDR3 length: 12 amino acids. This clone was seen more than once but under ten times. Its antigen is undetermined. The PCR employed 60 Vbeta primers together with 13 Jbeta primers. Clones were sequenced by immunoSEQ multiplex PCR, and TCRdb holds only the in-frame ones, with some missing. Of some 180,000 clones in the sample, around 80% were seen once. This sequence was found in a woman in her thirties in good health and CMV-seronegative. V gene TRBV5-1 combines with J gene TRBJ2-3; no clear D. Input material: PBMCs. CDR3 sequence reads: CASNVGTDTQYF. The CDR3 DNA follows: TGCGCCAGCAATGTAGGCACAGATACGCAGTATTTT.